A single sample is the source of the 22 T cell receptor beta chains below, sequenced in a study of T cell repertoires in cytomegalovirus infection. TCRdb analysed the reads with MiXCR anew, one entry per CDR3 protein. The sample yields roughly 500,000 distinct CDR3 sequences, about 15% seen once. Material for sequencing was CD8+ T cells from PBMCs. These receptors came from a human donor in good health (CMV status not recorded). Some clones in this sample may be carry-over from other donors' samples.

This clonotype was observed many times. The chain has TRBV12-3 or TRBV12-4 and TRBJ2-1; D uncertain. The CDR3 covers 14 residues. Trimming cost V 6 bases and J 6 bases, with 15 bases left between them. CDR3: CASRYFNAVNEQFF. In DNA form, the CDR3 reads TGTGCCAGCAGGTACTTCAATGCCGTCAATGAGCAGTTCTTC.

This clonotype was recorded at least ten times. V and J are TRBV7-2 and TRBJ2-1; D could derive from TRBD1 or TRBD2 (5 bases each). The V and J ends lost 5 bases and 7 bases respectively, with 21 bases between them. This CDR3 contains 16 residues. Germline V gives CDR1 SGHTA, CDR2 FQGNSA. The CDR3 loop is CASSPKGPSEGNEQFF. Written as DNA, the CDR3 is TGTGCCAGCAGCCCTAAAGGACCGTCAGAGGGGAATGAGCAGTTCTTC.

This clonotype has only a few counts. J is TRBJ2-3 and V is TRBV25-1; D is ambiguous. Germline CDR1 and CDR2: MGHDK and SYGVNS. The CDR3 totals 16 residues. Trimming stripped 0 bases from V and 5 bases from J, with 15 bases between. The CDR3 sequence is CASSEYTGSGVDTQYF. The CDR3 bases are TGTGCCAGCAGTGAATATACCGGGTCCGGAGTAGATACGCAGTATTTT.

The chain recombines TRBV19 with TRBJ2-7; maybe TRBD2 (6 bases). This CDR3 has 15 amino acids. Looked up from germline, CDR1 is LNHDA and CDR2 is SQIVND (reference sequence). Trimming shortened V by 3 bases and J by 4 bases, and 16 bases separated the two germline ends. The CDR3 DNA sequence: TGTGCCAGTAGTATGACTGCGGGACGTCAATACGAGCAGTACTTC. The encoded protein is CASSMTAGRQYEQYF. The variable domain in full, completed from reference TRBV19 and TRBJ2-7, reads DGGITQSPKYLFRKEGQNVTLSCEQNLNHDAMYWYRQDPGQGLRLIYYSQIVNDFQKGDIAEGYSVSREKKESFPLTVTSAQKNPTAFYLCASSMTAGRQYEQYFGPGTRLTVT.

This clonotype was picked up many times. The chain employs TRBV28 and TRBJ2-1; no clear D gene. There are 15 residues in the CDR3. V dropped 8 bases and J dropped 0 bases, with 14 bases sitting between them. CDR1 MDHEN and CDR2 SYDVKM come from the germline V gene. In DNA, the CDR3 is TGTGCCAGCGTGGGAAAGAGGAGCTCCTACAATGAGCAGTTCTTC. It translates to CASVGKRSSYNEQFF.

The chain has TRBV4-1 and TRBJ2-1; D possibly matches TRBD1 or TRBD2 (5 bases each). Trimming shortened V by 3 bases and J by 0 bases, and 12 bases separated the two germline ends. The germline CDR1 and CDR2 sequences are MGHRA and YSYEKL. This CDR3 comprises 16 residues. The CDR3 reads CASSQGDGLSYNEQFF. In nucleotides, the CDR3 is TGCGCCAGCAGCCAGGGGGACGGCCTCTCCTACAATGAGCAGTTCTTC.

At least ten counts were recorded for this clonotype. DNA of the CDR3: TGTGCTAGTGGTTTGGTCTCTCTAGAGGGGGGGTTCTTC. Translated: CASGLVSLEGGFF. The chain carries TRBV12-5 and TRBJ2-1, with D perhaps being TRBD1 or TRBD2 (6 bases each). The germline gives CDR1 LGHNT, CDR2 FRNRAP. V was pared by 0 bases and J by 15 bases, with 15 bases between. The CDR3 extends over 13 amino acids.

Many counts were recorded for this clonotype. V gene TRBV2 combines with J gene TRBJ2-2, with 10 nucleotides matching TRBD2. Germline V gene lookup returns CDR1 SNHLY and CDR2 FYNNEI. The CDR3 covers 17 residues. J lost 1 base, V lost 3 bases, and 5 bases had no gene match. The CDR3 reads CASSEGLAGVNTGELFF. The CDR3 DNA is TGTGCCAGCAGTGAGGGGCTAGCGGGAGTGAACACCGGGGAGCTGTTTTTT.

This clonotype occurred many times. The chain joins TRBV7-6 to TRBJ2-1; 9 bases line up with TRBD1. In germline, CDR1 is SGHVS, CDR2 FNYEAQ. The ends lost 5 bases at V and 7 bases at J; junction bases unmatched: 3. There are 13 residues in the CDR3. CDR3 protein: CASSAGQGNEQFF. CDR3 nucleotide sequence: TGTGCCAGCAGCGCGGGACAGGGTAATGAGCAGTTCTTC.

V and J are TRBV6-1 and TRBJ1-1; perhaps TRBD1 as D (6 bases). The CDR3 is made up of 16 amino acids. V shed 5 bases and J shed 0 bases, with 16 bases lying between them. The V gene's germline CDR1 is MNHNS and CDR2 SASEGT. This CDR3 is CASSNQPRGLNTEAFF. DNA of the CDR3: TGTGCCAGCAGTAACCAACCCAGGGGCTTGAACACTGAAGCTTTCTTT.

The V and J genes are TRBV28 and TRBJ2-7; unclear D gene. Deletions cut 5 bases from V and 3 bases from J, with 11 bases between. This CDR3 is 13 amino acids long. Per germline, CDR1 MDHEN and CDR2 SYDVKM. For the CDR3, the DNA is TGTGCCAGCAGTCTTGGACCAGTCTACGAGCAGTACTTC. It specifies CASSLGPVYEQYF.

This chain's CDR3 is CASRQGFTDTQYF. The DNA of the CDR3 is TGTGCCAGCCGACAGGGATTCACAGATACGCAGTATTTT. The rearrangement uses TRBV6-1 and TRBJ2-3, with 7 bases that match TRBD1. Germline V lookup: CDR1 MNHNS, CDR2 SASEGT. J gave up 2 bases and V 8 bases, and 4 bases lay outside the gene matches. This CDR3 comprises 13 residues.

This clonotype has at least ten counts. J is TRBJ2-7 and V is TRBV11-3; no reliable D call. The V end lost 4 bases, the J end lost 5 bases, and 9 bases lay between the germline ends. CDR1 and CDR2 from the germline V gene are SGHNT and YENEEA. The CDR3 has 12 amino acids. CDR3 DNA: TGTGCCAGCAGCTCCCGACCCCACGAGCAGTACTTC. Protein: CASSSRPHEQYF.

The CDR3 nucleotides read TGTGCCAGTAGTATTGACAGTGCAACTAATGAAAAACTGTTTTTT. Protein: CASSIDSATNEKLFF. The rearrangement links TRBV19 to TRBJ1-4, with D possibly TRBD1 on 5 matching bases. Deletions cut 3 bases from V and 0 bases from J, with 8 bases between. CDR1 LNHDA and CDR2 SQIVND come from the germline V gene (reference sequence). The CDR3 covers 15 residues. The variable domain in full, with the rest retrieved from reference TRBV19 and TRBJ1-4, is DGGITQSPKYLFRKEGQNVTLSCEQNLNHDAMYWYRQDPGQGLRLIYYSQIVNDFQKGDIAEGYSVSREKKESFPLTVTSAQKNPTAFYLCASSIDSATNEKLFFGSGTQLSVL.

The V call is TRBV6-1, the J call TRBJ2-7; maybe TRBD2 (5 bases). The CDR3 runs 13 residues. Germline values: CDR1 MNHNS, CDR2 SASEGT. Between the trimmed V and J ends, which lost 8 bases and 4 bases, there was a span of 15 bases. The CDR3 sequence: CASGLGAMYEQYF. Written as DNA, the CDR3 is TGTGCCAGCGGCTTGGGAGCAATGTACGAGCAGTACTTC.

The chain carries TRBV18 and TRBJ2-1, with 7 bases aligning to TRBD1. The V and J ends lost 3 bases and 5 bases, in that order; junction bases with no gene match: 4. The CDR3 has 14 amino acids. From germline, CDR1 is KGHSH and CDR2 LQKENI. The CDR3 DNA sequence: TGTGCCAGCTCACCCCGTGACAGGGACAATGAGCAGTTCTTC. It specifies CASSPRDRDNEQFF.

This clonotype was recorded many times. V and J are TRBV19 and TRBJ1-1; D gene unclear. The CDR3 is 14 amino acids. V lost 3 bases and J 5 bases, leaving 13 bases between the germline ends. Per the germline V gene, CDR1 is LNHDA and CDR2 is SQIVND (reference sequence). Written as DNA, the CDR3 is TGTGCCAGTAGTATGACGGGGTTGGGGACTGAAGCTTTCTTT. This encodes CASSMTGLGTEAFF. The variable domain in full, with the rest retrieved from reference TRBV19 and TRBJ1-1, is DGGITQSPKYLFRKEGQNVTLSCEQNLNHDAMYWYRQDPGQGLRLIYYSQIVNDFQKGDIAEGYSVSREKKESFPLTVTSAQKNPTAFYLCASSMTGLGTEAFFGQGTRLTVV.

The rearrangement joins TRBV20-1 to TRBJ2-7; 11 nucleotides align to TRBD2. The CDR3 totals 12 residues. The V and J ends lost 4 bases and 6 bases, in that order; junction bases with no gene match: 2. Germline CDR1 DFQATT, CDR2 SNEGSKA (reference sequence). The CDR3 loop reads CSAKGLAVEQYF. CDR3 DNA: TGCAGTGCTAAGGGACTAGCGGTCGAGCAGTACTTC.

This clonotype was seen repeatedly, ten times or more. The chain recombines TRBV7-6 with TRBJ2-1; D unresolved. The V end lost 1 base, the J end lost 13 bases, and 17 bases lay between the germline ends. The CDR3 totals 14 residues. Per the germline V gene, CDR1 is SGHVS and CDR2 is FNYEAQ. CDR3 region: CASSLGTGPTGQFF. The CDR3 coding sequence is TGTGCCAGCAGCTTAGGGACCGGGCCGACCGGACAGTTCTTC.

This chain uses TRBV5-1 with TRBJ1-4; a weak D match, TRBD1 (5 bases). The germline V and J ends were trimmed by 10 bases and 2 bases, with 21 bases remaining between them. This CDR3 region has 16 residues. CDR1 is SGHRS and CDR2 is YFSETQ in the germline V gene. CDR3 sequence reads: CASRRRGEGTNEKLFF. In DNA, the CDR3 is TGCGCCTCCCGGAGGAGGGGTGAGGGCACTAATGAAAAACTGTTTTTT.

On this clonotype: One end of the junction fails to match germline, which may point to a read error. The J gene is TRBJ2-7, the V gene TRBV11-2; D might be TRBD1 (6 bases). The V gene's germline CDR1 is SGHAT and CDR2 FQNNGV. The CDR3 contains 13 residues. Here the CDR3 DNA reads TGTGCCAGCAGCTTAGCCAGGGGTTACGTGCAGTACTTC. Translated: CASSLARGYVQYF.

This clonotype was detected many times. The chain carries TRBV12-3 or TRBV12-4 and TRBJ2-4; 7 positions agree with TRBD1. The CDR3 spans 17 residues. V lost 4 bases to trimming and J lost 4 bases; unmatched junction nucleotides: 13. The CDR3 region has the DNA TGTGCCAGCAGTTCGCCGACAGGGAAGACATTGAAAAACATTCAGTACTTC. Amino acids: CASSSPTGKTLKNIQYF.